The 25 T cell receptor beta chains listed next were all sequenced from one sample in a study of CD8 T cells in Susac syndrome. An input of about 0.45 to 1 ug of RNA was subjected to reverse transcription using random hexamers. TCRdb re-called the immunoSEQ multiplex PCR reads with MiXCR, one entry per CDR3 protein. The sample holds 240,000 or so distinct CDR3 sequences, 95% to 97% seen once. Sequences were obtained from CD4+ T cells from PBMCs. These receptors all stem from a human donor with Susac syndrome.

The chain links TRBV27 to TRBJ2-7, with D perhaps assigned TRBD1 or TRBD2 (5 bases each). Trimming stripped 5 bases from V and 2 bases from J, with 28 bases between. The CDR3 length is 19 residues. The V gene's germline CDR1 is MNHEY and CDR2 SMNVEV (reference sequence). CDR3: CASSRGPSGQDRRTYEQYF. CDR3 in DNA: TGTGCCAGCAGTCGGGGCCCCTCCGGGCAGGACCGACGAACCTACGAGCAGTACTTC.

Here the CDR3 DNA reads TGTGCCAGCAGTTTGGGACTAGCGGTAAACACAGATACGCAGTATTTT. This sequence encodes CASSLGLAVNTDTQYF. The rearrangement uses TRBV28 and TRBJ2-3; TRBD2 matches 11 bases. From germline, CDR1 is MDHEN and CDR2 SYDVKM. The J segment lost 2 bases and the V segment lost 3 bases, leaving 4 bases of the junction unmatched. This CDR3 is built from 16 residues.

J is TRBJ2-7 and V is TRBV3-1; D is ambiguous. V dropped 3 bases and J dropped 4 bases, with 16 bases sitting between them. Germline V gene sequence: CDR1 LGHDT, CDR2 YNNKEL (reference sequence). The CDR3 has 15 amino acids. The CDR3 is CASSHALTPAYEQYF. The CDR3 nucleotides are TGTGCCAGCAGCCACGCCTTAACCCCTGCATACGAGCAGTACTTC.

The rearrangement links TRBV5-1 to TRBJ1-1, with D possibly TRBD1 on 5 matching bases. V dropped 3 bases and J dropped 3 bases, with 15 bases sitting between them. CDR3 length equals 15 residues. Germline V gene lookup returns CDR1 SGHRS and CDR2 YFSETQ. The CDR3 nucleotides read TGCGCCAGCAGCTGGGGCGCAGGGTTGCACACTGAAGCTTTCTTT. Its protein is CASSWGAGLHTEAFF.

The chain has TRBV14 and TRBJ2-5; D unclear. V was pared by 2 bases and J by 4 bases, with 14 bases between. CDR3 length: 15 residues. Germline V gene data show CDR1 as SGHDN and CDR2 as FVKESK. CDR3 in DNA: TGTGCCAGCAGCCAATTCAGCACCCCAGGAGAGACCCAGTACTTC. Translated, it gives CASSQFSTPGETQYF.

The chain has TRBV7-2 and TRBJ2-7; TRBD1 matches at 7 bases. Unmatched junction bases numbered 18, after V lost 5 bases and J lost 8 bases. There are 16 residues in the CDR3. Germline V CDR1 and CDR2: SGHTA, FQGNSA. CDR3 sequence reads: CASSAPGQILGVKQYF. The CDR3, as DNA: TGTGCCAGCAGCGCCCCGGGACAGATCCTGGGGGTTAAGCAGTACTTC.

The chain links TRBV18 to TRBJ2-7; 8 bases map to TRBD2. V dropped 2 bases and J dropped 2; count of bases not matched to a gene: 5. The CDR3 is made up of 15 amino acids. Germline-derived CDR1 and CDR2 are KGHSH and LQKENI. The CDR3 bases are TGTGCCAGCTCACCAAGCTCGGGACTAGCCTACGAGCAGTACTTC. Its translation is CASSPSSGLAYEQYF.

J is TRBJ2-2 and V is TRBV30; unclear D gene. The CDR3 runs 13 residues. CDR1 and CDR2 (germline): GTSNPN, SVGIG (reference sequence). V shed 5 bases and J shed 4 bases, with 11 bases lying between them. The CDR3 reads CAWPTPATGELFF. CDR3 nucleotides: TGTGCCTGGCCGACTCCCGCCACCGGGGAGCTGTTTTTT.

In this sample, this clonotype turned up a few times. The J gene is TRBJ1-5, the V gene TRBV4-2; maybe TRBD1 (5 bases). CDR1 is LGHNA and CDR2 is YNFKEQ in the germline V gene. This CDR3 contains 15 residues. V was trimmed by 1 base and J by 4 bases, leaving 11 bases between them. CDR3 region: CASSQVGQGNQPQHF. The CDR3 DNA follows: TGTGCCAGCAGCCAAGTAGGTCAGGGTAATCAGCCCCAGCATTTT.

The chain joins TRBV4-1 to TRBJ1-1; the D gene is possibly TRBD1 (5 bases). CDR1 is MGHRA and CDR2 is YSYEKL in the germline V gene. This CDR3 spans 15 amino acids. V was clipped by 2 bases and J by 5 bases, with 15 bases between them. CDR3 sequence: CASSQIRGVGTEAFF. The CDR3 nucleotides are TGCGCCAGCAGCCAAATAAGGGGCGTTGGAACTGAAGCTTTCTTT.

CDR3 residues: CSAGVAATDTQYF. DNA for the CDR3: TGCAGTGCTGGAGTGGCGGCCACAGATACGCAGTATTTT. The chain carries TRBV20-1 and TRBJ2-3; D is unclear. The CDR3 loop spans 13 amino acids. Germline-derived CDR1 and CDR2 are DFQATT and SNEGSKA (reference sequence). V lost 5 bases and J lost 2, with 11 bases in between.

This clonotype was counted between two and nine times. The DNA of the CDR3 is TGTGCCAGCAGCCAAGAAGAGACCCAGTACTTC. Amino acid sequence: CASSQEETQYF. J is TRBJ2-5 and V is TRBV3-1, with D hard to call. Germline values: CDR1 LGHDT, CDR2 YNNKEL (reference sequence). This CDR3 is 11 amino acids long. Trimming removed 0 bases from V and 4 bases from J, with 0 bases in between.

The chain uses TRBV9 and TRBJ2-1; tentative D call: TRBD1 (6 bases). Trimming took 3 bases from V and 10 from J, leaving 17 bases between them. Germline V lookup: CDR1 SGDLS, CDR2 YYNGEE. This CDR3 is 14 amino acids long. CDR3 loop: CASSDYRDTLEQFF. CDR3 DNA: TGTGCCAGCAGCGATTACCGGGACACATTGGAGCAGTTCTTC.

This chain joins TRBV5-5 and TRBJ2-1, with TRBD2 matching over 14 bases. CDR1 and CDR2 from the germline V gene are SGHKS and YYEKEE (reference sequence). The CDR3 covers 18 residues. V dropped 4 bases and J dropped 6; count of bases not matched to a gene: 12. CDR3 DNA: TGTGCCAGCAGCCCTAGACAGGGACTAGCGGGAGACGGCAATGAGCAGTTCTTC. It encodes CASSPRQGLAGDGNEQFF.

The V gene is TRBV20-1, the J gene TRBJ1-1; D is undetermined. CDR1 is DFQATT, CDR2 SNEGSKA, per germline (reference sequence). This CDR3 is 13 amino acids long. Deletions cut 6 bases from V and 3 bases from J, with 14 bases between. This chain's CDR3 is CSAPPFPDTEAFF. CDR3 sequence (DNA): TGCAGTGCGCCACCGTTTCCTGACACTGAAGCTTTCTTT.

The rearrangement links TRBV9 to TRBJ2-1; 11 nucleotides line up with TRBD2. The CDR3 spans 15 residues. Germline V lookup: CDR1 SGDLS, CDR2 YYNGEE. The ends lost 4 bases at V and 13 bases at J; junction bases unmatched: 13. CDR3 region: CASSSPVLAGERQFF. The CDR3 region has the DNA TGTGCCAGCAGCTCCCCGGTACTAGCGGGAGAGCGACAGTTCTTC.

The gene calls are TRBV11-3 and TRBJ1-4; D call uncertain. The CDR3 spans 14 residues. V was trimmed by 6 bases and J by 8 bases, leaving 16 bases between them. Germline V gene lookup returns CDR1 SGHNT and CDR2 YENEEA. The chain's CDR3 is CASSKGLLEEKLFF. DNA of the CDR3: TGTGCCAGCAGTAAAGGCCTCTTGGAGGAAAAACTGTTTTTT. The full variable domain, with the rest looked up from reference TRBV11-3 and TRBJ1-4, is EAGVVQSPRYKIIEKKQPVAFWCNPISGHNTLYWYLQNLGQGPELLIRYENEEAVDDSQLPKDRFSAERLKGVDSTLKIQPAELGDSAVYLCASSKGLLEEKLFFGSGTQLSVL.

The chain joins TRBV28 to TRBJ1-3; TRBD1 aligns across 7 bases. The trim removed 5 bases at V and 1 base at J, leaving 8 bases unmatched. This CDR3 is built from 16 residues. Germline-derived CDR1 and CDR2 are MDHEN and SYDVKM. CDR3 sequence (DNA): TGTGCCAGCAGTAAGACTCGGGACAGTTCTGGAAACACCATATATTTT. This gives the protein CASSKTRDSSGNTIYF.

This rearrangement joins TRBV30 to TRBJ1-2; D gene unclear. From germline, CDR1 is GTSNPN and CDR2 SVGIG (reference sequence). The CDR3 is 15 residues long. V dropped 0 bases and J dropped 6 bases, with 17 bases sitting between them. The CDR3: CAWSVDFLQVHGYTF. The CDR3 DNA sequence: TGTGCCTGGAGTGTCGATTTTTTGCAAGTTCATGGCTACACCTTC.

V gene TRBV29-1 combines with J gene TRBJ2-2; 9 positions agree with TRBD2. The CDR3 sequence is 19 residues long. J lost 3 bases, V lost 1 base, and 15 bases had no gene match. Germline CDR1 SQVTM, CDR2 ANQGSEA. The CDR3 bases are TGCAGCGTTGAAGGGATTAGAGCGGGAGGCCTTCGTGACACCGGGGAGCTGTTTTTT. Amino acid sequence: CSVEGIRAGGLRDTGELFF.

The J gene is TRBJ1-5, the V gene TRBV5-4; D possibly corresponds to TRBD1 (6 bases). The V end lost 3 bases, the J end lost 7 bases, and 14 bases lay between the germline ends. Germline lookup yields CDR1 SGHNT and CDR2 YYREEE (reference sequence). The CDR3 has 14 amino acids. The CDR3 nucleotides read TGTGCCAGCAGCTGGGGACACATATTGCAGCCCCAGCATTTT. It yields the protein CASSWGHILQPQHF.

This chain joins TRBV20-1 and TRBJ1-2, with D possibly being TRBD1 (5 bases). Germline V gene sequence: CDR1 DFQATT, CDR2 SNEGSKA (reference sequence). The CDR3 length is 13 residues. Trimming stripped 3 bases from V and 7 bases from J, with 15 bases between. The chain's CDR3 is CSASLTREGGYTF. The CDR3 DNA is TGCAGTGCTAGTCTAACCAGGGAGGGTGGCTACACCTTC.

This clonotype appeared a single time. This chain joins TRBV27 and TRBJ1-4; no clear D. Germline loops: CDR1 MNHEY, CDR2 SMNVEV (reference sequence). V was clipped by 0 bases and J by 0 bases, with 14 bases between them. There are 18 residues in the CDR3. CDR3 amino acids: CASSLSPQWVATNEKLFF. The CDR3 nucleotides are TGTGCCAGCAGTTTATCCCCGCAGTGGGTCGCAACTAATGAAAAACTGTTTTTT.

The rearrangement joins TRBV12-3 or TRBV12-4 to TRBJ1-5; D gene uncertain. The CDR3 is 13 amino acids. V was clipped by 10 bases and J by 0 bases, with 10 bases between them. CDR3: CATRVGSNQPQHF. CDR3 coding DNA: TGTGCCACACGGGTGGGTAGCAATCAGCCCCAGCATTTT.

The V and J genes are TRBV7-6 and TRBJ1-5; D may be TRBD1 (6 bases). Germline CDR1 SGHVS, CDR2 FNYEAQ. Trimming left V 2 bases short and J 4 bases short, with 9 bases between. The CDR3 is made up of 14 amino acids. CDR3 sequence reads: CASSLLGANQPQHF. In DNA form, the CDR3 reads TGTGCCAGCAGCTTACTGGGGGCAAATCAGCCCCAGCATTTT.